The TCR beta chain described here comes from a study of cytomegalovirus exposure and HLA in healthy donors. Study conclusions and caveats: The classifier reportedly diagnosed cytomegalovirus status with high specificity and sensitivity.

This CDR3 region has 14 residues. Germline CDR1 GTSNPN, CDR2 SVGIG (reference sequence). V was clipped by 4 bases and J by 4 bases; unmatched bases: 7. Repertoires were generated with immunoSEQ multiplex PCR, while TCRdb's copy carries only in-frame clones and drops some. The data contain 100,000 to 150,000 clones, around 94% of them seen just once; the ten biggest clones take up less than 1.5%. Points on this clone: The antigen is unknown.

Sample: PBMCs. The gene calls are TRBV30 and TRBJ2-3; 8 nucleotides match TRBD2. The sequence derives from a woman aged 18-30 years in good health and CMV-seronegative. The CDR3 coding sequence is TGTGCCTGGACCCTAGCGGGCTATTCAGATACGCAGTATTTT. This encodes CAWTLAGYSDTQYF.